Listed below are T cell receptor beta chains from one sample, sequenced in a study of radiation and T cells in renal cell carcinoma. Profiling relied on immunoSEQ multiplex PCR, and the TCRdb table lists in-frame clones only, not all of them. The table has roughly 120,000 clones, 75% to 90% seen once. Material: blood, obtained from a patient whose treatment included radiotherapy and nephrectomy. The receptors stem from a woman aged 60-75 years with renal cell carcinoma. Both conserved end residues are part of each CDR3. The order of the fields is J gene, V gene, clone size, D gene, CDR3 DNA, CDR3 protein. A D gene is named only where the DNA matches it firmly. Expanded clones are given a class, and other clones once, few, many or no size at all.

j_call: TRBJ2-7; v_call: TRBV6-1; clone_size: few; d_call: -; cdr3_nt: TGTGCCATCCTCCGGAGGGGGTCGAGCTCCTACGAGCAGTACTTC; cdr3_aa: CAILRRGSSSYEQYF
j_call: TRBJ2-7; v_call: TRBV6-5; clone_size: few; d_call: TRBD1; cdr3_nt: TGTGCCAGCAGTTACGACAGGGGTGGGCAGCAGTACTTC; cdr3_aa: CASSYDRGGQQYF
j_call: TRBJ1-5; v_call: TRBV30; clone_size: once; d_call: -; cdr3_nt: TGTGCCTGGAGTGGCCCGTCAGGGAGTCAGCCCCAGCATTTT; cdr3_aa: CAWSGPSGSQPQHF
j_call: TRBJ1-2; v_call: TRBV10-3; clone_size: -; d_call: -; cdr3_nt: TGTGCCATCTGGAGGCTGGGCAGGGGAATGAATGGCTACACCTTC; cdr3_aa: CAIWRLGRGMNGYTF
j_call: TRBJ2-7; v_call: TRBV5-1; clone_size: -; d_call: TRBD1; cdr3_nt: TGCGCCAGCGGACTGACAGGGGGGAAGGACGAGCAGTACTTC; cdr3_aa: CASGLTGGKDEQYF
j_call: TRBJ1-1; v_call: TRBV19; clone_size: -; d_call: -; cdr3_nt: TGTGCCAGTAGAAAGGGAGGGCAATCGAACACTGAAGCTTTCTTT; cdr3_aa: CASRKGGQSNTEAFF
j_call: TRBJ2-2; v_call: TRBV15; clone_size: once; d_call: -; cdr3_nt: TGTGCCACCAGAAGATCCGGAGGAAAAACCGGGGAGCTGTTTTTT; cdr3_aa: CATRRSGGKTGELFF
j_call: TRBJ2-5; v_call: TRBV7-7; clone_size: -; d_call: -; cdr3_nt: TGTGCTAGCAGCCAGCTTAGTTCAGGGGTAGAGACCCAGTACTTC; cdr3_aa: CASSQLSSGVETQYF
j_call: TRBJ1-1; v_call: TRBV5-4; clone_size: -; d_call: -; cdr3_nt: TGTGCCAGCGCTGGGGAGCCAGAGGACACTGAAGCTTTCTTT; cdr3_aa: CASAGEPEDTEAFF
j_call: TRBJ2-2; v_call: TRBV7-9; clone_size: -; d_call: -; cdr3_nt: TGTGCCAGCAGCTTAAGGACCGTCACCGGGGAGCTGTTTTTT; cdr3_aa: CASSLRTVTGELFF
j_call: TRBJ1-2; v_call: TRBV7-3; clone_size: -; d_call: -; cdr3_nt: TGTGCCAGCAGCGCCATGGTGCGCTATGGCTACACCTTC; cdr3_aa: CASSAMVRYGYTF
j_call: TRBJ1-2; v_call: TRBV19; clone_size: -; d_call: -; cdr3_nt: TGTGCCAGTAGTATAGTCCCAGGGACCAGCGGCGGCTACACCTTC; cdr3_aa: CASSIVPGTSGGYTF
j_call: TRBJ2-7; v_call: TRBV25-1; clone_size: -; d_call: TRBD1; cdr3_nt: TGTGCCAGCAGTGTGGGACAGCCCTACGAGCAGTACTTC; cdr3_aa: CASSVGQPYEQYF
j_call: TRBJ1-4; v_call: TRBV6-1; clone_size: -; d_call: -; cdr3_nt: TGTGCCAGCAAAATTTCCCTCCGGGAAAAACTGTTTTTT; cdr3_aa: CASKISLREKLFF
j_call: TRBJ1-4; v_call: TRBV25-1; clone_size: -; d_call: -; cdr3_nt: TGTGCCAGCAGTGGGAGACTGTTGGGAAGTCTTGAAAAACTGTTTTTT; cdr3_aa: CASSGRLLGSLEKLFF
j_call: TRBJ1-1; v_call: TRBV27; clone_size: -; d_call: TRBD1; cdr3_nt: TGTGCCAGCAGTCCGACAGGGGGCGTCACTGAAGCTTTCTTT; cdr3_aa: CASSPTGGVTEAFF
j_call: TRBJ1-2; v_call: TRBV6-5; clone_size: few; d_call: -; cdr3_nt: TGTGCCAGCAGCTTTACGAACAGGGATTCCTATGGCTACACCTTC; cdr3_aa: CASSFTNRDSYGYTF
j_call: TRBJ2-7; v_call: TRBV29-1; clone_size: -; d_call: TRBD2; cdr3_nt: TGCAGCGTTGAGACTAGCGGGGGTGACGAGCAGTACTTC; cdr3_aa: CSVETSGGDEQYF
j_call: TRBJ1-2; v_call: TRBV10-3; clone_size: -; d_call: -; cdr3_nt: TGTGCCATCAGCCCCTCGGGGAAGGATGGCTACACCTTC; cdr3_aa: CAISPSGKDGYTF
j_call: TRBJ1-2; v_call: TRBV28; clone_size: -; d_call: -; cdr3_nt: TGTGCCAGCAGTACTACTGGGACGTCAAAGGGGCCATATGGCTACACCTTC; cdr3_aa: CASSTTGTSKGPYGYTF
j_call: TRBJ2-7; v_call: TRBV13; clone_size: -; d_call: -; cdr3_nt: TGTGCCAGCAGCTTTCCCAGCAGCTCCTACGAGCAGTACTTC; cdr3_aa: CASSFPSSSYEQYF
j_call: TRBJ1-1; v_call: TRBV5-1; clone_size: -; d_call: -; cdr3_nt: TGCGCCAGCAGAGCGACCTCAGGGACTGAAGCTTTCTTT; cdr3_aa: CASRATSGTEAFF
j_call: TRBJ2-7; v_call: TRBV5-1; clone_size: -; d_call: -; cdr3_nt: TGCGCCAGCAGCCCCCTCCCGGGCCTCTCCTACGAGCAGTACTTC; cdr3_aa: CASSPLPGLSYEQYF
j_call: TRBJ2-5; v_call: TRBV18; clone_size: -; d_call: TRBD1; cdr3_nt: TGTGCCAGCTCGCAGGATGACAGGGGGGCCCAAGAGACCCAGTACTTC; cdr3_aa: CASSQDDRGAQETQYF
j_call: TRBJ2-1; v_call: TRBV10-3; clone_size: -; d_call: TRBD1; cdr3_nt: TGTGCCATCAGTGAGTCCGGGACAGTTTCTAATGAGCAGTTCTTC; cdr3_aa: CAISESGTVSNEQFF
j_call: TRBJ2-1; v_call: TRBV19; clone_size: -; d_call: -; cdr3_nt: TGTGCCAGTAGTGGGGGCGAGGGGCTAATCTACAATGAGCAGTTCTTC; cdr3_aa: CASSGGEGLIYNEQFF
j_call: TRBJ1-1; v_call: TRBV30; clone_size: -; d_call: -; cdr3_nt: TGTGCCTGGGACCGCGGGGGACCGAACACTGAAGCTTTCTTT; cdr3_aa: CAWDRGGPNTEAFF
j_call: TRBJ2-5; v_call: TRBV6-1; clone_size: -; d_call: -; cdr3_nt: TGTGCCAGCAGTGCCGGATTTTACGGAGGAGGCGAGACCCAGTACTTC; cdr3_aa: CASSAGFYGGGETQYF
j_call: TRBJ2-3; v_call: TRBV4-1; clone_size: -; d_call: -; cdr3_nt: TGCGCCAGCAGCCAAGCAGCACAAGCGGCAGTCACAGATACGCAGTATTTT; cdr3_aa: CASSQAAQAAVTDTQYF
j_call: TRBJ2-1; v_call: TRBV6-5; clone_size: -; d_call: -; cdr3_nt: TGTGCCAGCAGTTATAATCGAGAGGAACACAATGAGCAGTTCTTC; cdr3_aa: CASSYNREEHNEQFF
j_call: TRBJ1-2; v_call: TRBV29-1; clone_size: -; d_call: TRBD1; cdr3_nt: TGCAGCGTTAACAGGGGACACGGCTACACCTTC; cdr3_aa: CSVNRGHGYTF
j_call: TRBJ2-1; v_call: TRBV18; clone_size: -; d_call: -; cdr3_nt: TGTGCCAGCTCCAGGGGAGGGAACAATGAGCAGTTCTTC; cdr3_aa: CASSRGGNNEQFF
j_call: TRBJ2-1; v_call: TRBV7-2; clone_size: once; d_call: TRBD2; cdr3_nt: TGTGCCAGCAGCTTAGCCTCGGGGGGGTTCAATGAGCAGTTCTTC; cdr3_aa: CASSLASGGFNEQFF
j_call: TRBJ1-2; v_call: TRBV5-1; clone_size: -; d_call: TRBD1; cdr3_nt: TGCGCCAGCAGCCCAGCGGGACAGGGTACCTATGGCTACACCTTC; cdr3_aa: CASSPAGQGTYGYTF
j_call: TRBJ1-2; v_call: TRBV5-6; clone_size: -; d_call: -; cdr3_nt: TGTGCCAGCAGCTTGGCCGACAGATCAAACTATGGCTACACCTTC; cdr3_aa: CASSLADRSNYGYTF
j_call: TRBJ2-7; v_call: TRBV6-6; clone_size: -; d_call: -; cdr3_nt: TGTGCCAGCAGACCGGGGACGCCGAGCTCCTACGAGCAGTACTTC; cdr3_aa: CASRPGTPSSYEQYF
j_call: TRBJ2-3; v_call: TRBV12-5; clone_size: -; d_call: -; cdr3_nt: TGTGCTAGTGGTCAGTATACAGATACGCAGTATTTT; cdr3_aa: CASGQYTDTQYF
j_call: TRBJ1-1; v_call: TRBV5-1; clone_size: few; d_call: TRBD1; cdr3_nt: TGCGCCAGCAGCCCAGGGGGCGTGGCTGAAGCTTTCTTT; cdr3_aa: CASSPGGVAEAFF
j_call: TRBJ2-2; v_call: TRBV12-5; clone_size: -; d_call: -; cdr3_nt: TGTGCTAGTGGTTTGGCGGACAGATACACCGGGGAGCTGTTTTTT; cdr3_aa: CASGLADRYTGELFF
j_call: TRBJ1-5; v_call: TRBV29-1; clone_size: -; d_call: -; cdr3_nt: TGCAGCGTGGCAACAGGGATAGGTCAGCCCCAGCATTTT; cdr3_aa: CSVATGIGQPQHF
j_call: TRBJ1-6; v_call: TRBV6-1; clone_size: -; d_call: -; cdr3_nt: TGTGCCAGCAGTGAACCAGCTCAGTTAACCTTTAATTCACCCCTCCACTTT; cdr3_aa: CASSEPAQLTFNSPLHF
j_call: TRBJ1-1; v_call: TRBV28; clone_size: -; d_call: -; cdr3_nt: TGTGCCATCGGTACTATGAACACTGAAGCTTTCTTT; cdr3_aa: CAIGTMNTEAFF
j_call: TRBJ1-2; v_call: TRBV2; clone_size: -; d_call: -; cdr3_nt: TGTGCCAGCAGTGAAACAGGGCGCTTTGATGGCTACACCTTC; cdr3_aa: CASSETGRFDGYTF